The 23 T cell receptor beta chains given below trace back to one sample, sequenced in a study of CD8 T cells in ankylosing spondylitis. Study-level points and caveats: The study identified a TCR beta motif of under 10 highly homologous variants that appeared characteristic of ankylosing spondylitis blood.

The antigens of these receptors remain unknown. MiXCR, run by TCRdb on the 5' RACE reads, gives a single entry per CDR3 protein. The sample includes about 510,000 distinct CDR3 sequences, under 5.5% seen only once; the top ten take around 3.4%. Sample: blood, either unsorted or a sorted T cell fraction (not recorded which). The receptors originated from a male donor with ankylosing spondylitis.

This clonotype has ten or more counts. The chain uses TRBV5-1 and TRBJ1-1; maybe TRBD1 (5 bases). Germline V gene sequence: CDR1 SGHRS, CDR2 YFSETQ. V lost 4 bases to trimming and J lost 1 base, with 14 bases between them. The CDR3 spans 15 residues. CDR3 coding DNA: TGCGCCAGCAGCGTCATCGGGACGGCGAACACTGAAGCTTTCTTT. Translation gives CASSVIGTANTEAFF.

This clonotype was detected ten times or more. The CDR3 nucleotides read TGCAGCGGGGGGGGATCCTACGAGCAGTACTTC. This gives the protein CSGGGSYEQYF. The chain combines TRBV29-1 with TRBJ2-7, with 7 positions matching TRBD2. V dropped 7 bases and J dropped 1; count of bases not matched to a gene: 1. This CDR3 comprises 11 residues. The germline CDR1 and CDR2 sequences are SQVTM and ANQGSEA.

The sample holds many counts of this clonotype. The chain couples TRBV9 to TRBJ1-4, with D possibly TRBD1 on 5 matching bases. The CDR3 runs to 15 residues. The V end was cut by 6 bases, the J end by 7 bases, with 19 bases between. The germline V gene has CDR1 SGDLS and CDR2 YYNGEE. CDR3 amino acids: CASTRFGGPSEKLFF. The CDR3 DNA reads as TGTGCCAGCACCCGATTTGGGGGTCCGAGTGAAAAACTGTTTTTT.

This chain joins TRBV6-1 and TRBJ2-7; 9 bases map to TRBD1. The CDR3 is 14 amino acids. The germline V gene encodes CDR1 MNHNS and CDR2 SASEGT. The trim removed 5 bases at V and 6 bases at J, leaving 8 bases unmatched. The CDR3 nucleotides read TGTGCCAGCAGTACAGGGGGCCACCCCATCGAGCAGTACTTC. Its translation is CASSTGGHPIEQYF.

This clonotype was observed many times. J is TRBJ2-3 and V is TRBV12-3 or TRBV12-4, with D possibly being TRBD1 (5 bases). The CDR3 covers 14 residues. Trimming removed 6 bases at V and 4 bases at J, with 14 bases between. This chain's CDR3 is CASSPQGGPDTQYF. The CDR3 nucleotides read TGTGCCAGCAGCCCTCAGGGCGGTCCAGATACGCAGTATTTT.

This clonotype has a count of ten or more. The V call is TRBV27, the J call TRBJ1-1; D remains unclear. V was clipped by 6 bases and J by 7 bases, with 15 bases between them. This CDR3 contains 13 residues. Germline CDR1 reads MNHEY; CDR2 reads SMNVEV (reference sequence). The CDR3 spells CASSLGIDGEAFF. As DNA, the CDR3 is TGTGCCAGCAGCCTAGGGATAGATGGTGAAGCTTTCTTT.

This clonotype was counted many times. The chain is built from TRBV6-1 and TRBJ2-7; 7 bases are a match to TRBD1. The CDR3 is made up of 15 amino acids. Germline CDR1 MNHNS, CDR2 SASEGT. V lost 5 bases, J lost 4 bases, and 11 bases stayed unmatched. CDR3: CASSRITGTEYEQYF. CDR3 DNA sequence: TGTGCCAGCAGTAGAATAACCGGGACAGAATACGAGCAGTACTTC.

This clonotype appeared many times. In nucleotides, the CDR3 is TGTGCCAGCAGCGGAAAAGGTAACGGGCAGTACTTC. Protein: CASSGKGNGQYF. The chain joins TRBV7-8 to TRBJ2-7; D not certain. CDR1 and CDR2 (germline): SGHVS, FQNEAQ. V shed 5 bases and J shed 9 bases, with 14 bases lying between them. The CDR3 has 12 residues.

This clonotype was seen many times. The rearrangement links TRBV4-2 to TRBJ1-5; TRBD1 might be the D (6 bases). The CDR3 extends over 14 amino acids. Per germline, CDR1 LGHNA and CDR2 YNFKEQ. The V end was cut by 4 bases, the J end by 6 bases, with 13 bases between. The CDR3 loop is CASSPEGGRQPQHF. CDR3 nucleotide sequence: TGTGCCAGCAGCCCGGAAGGGGGGCGTCAGCCCCAGCATTTT.

This clonotype was observed a few times. The chain is built from TRBV4-2 and TRBJ2-6; 8 bases fit TRBD1. J was trimmed by 2 bases and V by 0 bases; bases with no gene match: 3. This CDR3 has 17 residues. CDR1 is LGHNA and CDR2 is YNFKEQ in the germline V gene. This CDR3 is CASSQEGTGTGANVLTF. The DNA of the CDR3 is TGTGCCAGCAGCCAAGAAGGGACAGGAACTGGGGCCAACGTCCTGACTTTC.

This clonotype was counted many times. This chain joins TRBV5-1 and TRBJ2-3; tentatively, D is TRBD1 (6 bases). The CDR3 spans 16 residues. Trimming pared 2 bases from V and 0 bases from J, leaving 13 bases between. Germline loops: CDR1 SGHRS, CDR2 YFSETQ. The CDR3: CASSFRTVTSTDTQYF. The CDR3 DNA reads as TGCGCCAGCAGCTTCCGGACAGTTACTAGCACAGATACGCAGTATTTT.

This clonotype was recorded many times. The CDR3 is CASSSRRRHNEQFF. CDR3 bases: TGTGCCAGCAGTTCCAGGAGGCGGCACAATGAGCAGTTCTTC. The chain is built from TRBV7-2 and TRBJ2-1; perhaps TRBD2 as D (5 bases). Germline values: CDR1 SGHTA, CDR2 FQGNSA. V lost 6 bases and J lost 5, with 14 bases in between. The CDR3 sequence is 14 residues long.

The genes are TRBV3-1 and TRBJ2-3, with D possibly TRBD1 on 5 matching bases. From germline, CDR1 is LGHDT and CDR2 YNNKEL (reference sequence). With 1 base removed from V and 0 bases from J, the gap between germline ends came to 14 bases. The CDR3 covers 17 residues. CDR3 protein: CASSQGGAGFSTDTQYF. The DNA of the CDR3 is TGTGCCAGCAGCCAAGGTGGGGCAGGTTTTAGCACAGATACGCAGTATTTT.

This clonotype was picked up many times. This sequence joins TRBV7-9 and TRBJ2-1, with TRBD2 identical over 12 bases. Trimming took 5 bases from V and 3 from J; bases not matched to a gene: 2. Germline assignment: CDR1 SEHNR and CDR2 FQNEAQ (reference sequence). The CDR3 sequence is 15 residues long. This CDR3 is CASSETSGGYNEQFF. DNA of the CDR3: TGTGCCAGCAGCGAGACTAGCGGGGGCTACAATGAGCAGTTCTTC.

The sample holds many counts of this clonotype. The V call is TRBV20-1, the J call TRBJ1-1, with 9 positions matching TRBD1. The CDR3 totals 16 residues. V dropped 1 base and J dropped 8; count of bases not matched to a gene: 14. The germline V gene encodes CDR1 DFQATT and CDR2 SNEGSKA (reference sequence). CDR3 coding DNA: TGCAGTGCTAGAGGGCGGACAGGGGAGGTTTCGGGAGAAGCTTTCTTT. It yields the protein CSARGRTGEVSGEAFF.

This clonotype has ten or more counts. CDR3 loop: CASGAPGQGAFEAFF. The CDR3, as DNA: TGTGCTAGTGGTGCCCCTGGACAGGGGGCTTTTGAAGCTTTCTTT. The rearrangement links TRBV12-5 to TRBJ1-1; 11 nucleotides agree with TRBD1. The junction had 9 bases not matched to a gene; V was cut back by 5 bases and J by 7 bases. Germline CDR1 reads LGHNT; CDR2 reads FRNRAP. CDR3 length equals 15 residues. Full variable domain (missing parts from reference TRBV12-5 and TRBJ1-1): DARVTQTPRHKVTEMGQEVTMRCQPILGHNTVFWYRQTMMQGLELLAYFRNRAPLDDSGMPKDRFSAEMPDATLATLKIQPSEPRDSAVYFCASGAPGQGAFEAFFGQGTRLTVV.

The chain links TRBV9 to TRBJ2-1; the D gene is possibly TRBD2 (6 bases). Germline assignment: CDR1 SGDLS and CDR2 YYNGEE. The CDR3 runs 17 residues. Trimming pared 1 base from V and 0 bases from J, leaving 14 bases between. CDR3 sequence: CASSVLPEGISYNEQFF. The CDR3 DNA reads as TGTGCCAGCAGCGTATTGCCGGAGGGTATCTCCTACAATGAGCAGTTCTTC.

This clonotype was picked up many times. CDR3 region: CASSLTYTEAFF. CDR3 DNA sequence: TGTGCCAGCAGTTTGACATACACTGAAGCTTTCTTT. The chain couples TRBV12-3 or TRBV12-4 to TRBJ1-1; D is undetermined. V was trimmed by 3 bases and J by 3 bases, leaving 5 bases between them. This CDR3 has 12 residues.

This clonotype has ten or more counts. The genes are TRBV27 and TRBJ2-2; possibly TRBD1 for D (6 bases). Germline values: CDR1 MNHEY, CDR2 SMNVEV (reference sequence). This CDR3 spans 15 amino acids. The V gene lost 4 bases and the J gene lost 3 bases, with 12 bases spanning the gap. The CDR3 nucleotides read TGTGCCAGCAGTTACCGAACAGGGTACACCGGGGAGCTGTTTTTT. Amino acids: CASSYRTGYTGELFF.

This clonotype was counted at least ten times. The chain links TRBV9 to TRBJ1-5; TRBD1 aligns across 7 bases. The CDR3 has 15 residues. V was clipped by 2 bases and J by 0 bases; unmatched bases: 2. Per germline, CDR1 SGDLS and CDR2 YYNGEE. The CDR3 sequence: CASSVGTASNQPQHF. The CDR3 DNA reads TGTGCCAGCAGCGTCGGGACAGCTAGCAATCAGCCCCAGCATTTT.

This clonotype was seen ten or more times. The J gene is TRBJ1-2, the V gene TRBV7-8, with TRBD1 matching 7 bases. Germline CDR1 is SGHVS and CDR2 is FQNEAQ. The trim removed 5 bases at V and 6 bases at J, leaving 15 bases unmatched. CDR3 length: 16 amino acids. The CDR3: CASSPRGGRGSDGYTF. CDR3 sequence (DNA): TGTGCCAGCAGCCCCCGAGGGGGCCGTGGTAGCGATGGCTACACCTTC.

This clonotype has just a few counts. This chain links TRBV7-9 with TRBJ1-1; a possible D gene is TRBD1 (6 bases). The CDR3 loop spans 15 amino acids. Germline V gene sequence: CDR1 SEHNR, CDR2 FQNEAQ (reference sequence). V lost 7 bases, J lost 7 bases, and 22 bases lay in between. This chain's CDR3 is CASIPVDRLSLEAFF. DNA of the CDR3: TGTGCCAGCATCCCCGTCGACAGGCTTTCTCTTGAAGCTTTCTTT. The full variable domain, completed using reference TRBV7-9 and TRBJ1-1, is DTGVSQNPRHKITKRGQNVTFRCDPISEHNRLYWYRQTLGQGPEFLTYFQNEAQLEKSRLLSDRFSAERPKGSFSTLEIQRTEQGDSAMYLCASIPVDRLSLEAFFGQGTRLTVV.

This clonotype was observed at least ten times. The chain recombines TRBV5-5 with TRBJ2-1; D is ambiguous. Germline V lookup: CDR1 SGHKS, CDR2 YYEKEE (reference sequence). CDR3 length: 15 amino acids. The ends were cut back, 4 bases at V and 4 bases at J, with 15 bases in the middle. The CDR3 reads CASSADGLLYNEQFF. CDR3 coding DNA: TGTGCCAGCAGCGCGGACGGCTTACTGTACAATGAGCAGTTCTTC.